This TCR beta chain was observed in a study of cytomegalovirus exposure and HLA in healthy donors. Study details: Ancestry clustering placed 70% to 90% of a few hundred genotyped donors in the Caucasian-associated cluster.

Points from the study as a whole: Excluded: some indistinguishable V segments such as TRBV6-2 and TRBV6-3. For TCR beta chains, V- and J-gene trimming was later linked to a missense DCLRE1C variant.

A word on this clone: Its antigen is undetermined.

This PCR relied on a set of 60 Vbeta primers and 13 Jbeta primers. This table comes from immunoSEQ multiplex PCR, and its TCRdb copy is limited to in-frame clones, with some not included. The data hold some 250,000 clones, with about 80% observed a single time. V shed 3 bases, J shed 3 bases, and the junction held 14 bases outside the gene matches. Germline V lookup: CDR1 LNHDA, CDR2 SQIVND (reference sequence). This CDR3 is 17 amino acids long. This clonotype was sampled from a woman aged 55-69 years in good health and CMV-seropositive. The chain employs TRBV19 and TRBJ2-7; 7 nucleotides line up with TRBD1. Sequences were obtained from PBMCs. The CDR3 bases are TGTGCCAGTAGTATGACGGGGACAGCCAAGGTCCTCTACGAGCAGTACTTC. It yields the protein CASSMTGTAKVLYEQYF.